A selection of T cell receptor beta chains follows, all from one sample in a study of blood T cells in healthy people across ages. TCRdb used MiXCR to reprocess the 5' RACE reads, holding one entry per CDR3 protein. The sample shows roughly 1 million distinct CDR3 sequences, 20% to 25% of them seen only once. The same sample was also studied in work on T cells of mothers and their children.

The sample consisted of blood. The receptors were gathered from a girl between 2 and 10 years old in good health. Both conserved end residues are part of each CDR3. A D gene is named only where the DNA matches it firmly. Size values are once, few and many counts, or a class for expanded clones, and some rows have none.

size: few
D: -
V: TRBV7-9
J: TRBJ1-2
CDR3: CASSPGEISPF

size: few
D: -
V: TRBV4-3
J: TRBJ2-4
CDR3: CASSQEKGPYGNIQYF

size: -
D: TRBD2
V: TRBV20-1
J: TRBJ2-1
CDR3: CSARSLAGSEQFF

size: -
D: -
V: TRBV19
J: TRBJ2-5
CDR3: CASSMGVSAGETQYF

size: -
D: TRBD2
V: TRBV7-2
J: -
CDR3: CASSSSGRTLSYEQYF

size: few
D: -
V: TRBV6-2/TRBV6-3
J: TRBJ2-1
CDR3: CASISVPSYNEQFF

size: few
D: TRBD2
V: TRBV7-2
J: TRBJ2-2
CDR3: CASSSGLANTGELFF

size: -
D: TRBD1
V: TRBV7-9
J: TRBJ1-6
CDR3: CASSLDPGRGNSPLHF

size: -
D: -
V: TRBV9
J: TRBJ2-7
CDR3: CASSPRHGRYYEQYF

size: few
D: -
V: TRBV7-9
J: TRBJ2-1
CDR3: CASRPWSSYNEQFF

size: -
D: TRBD1
V: TRBV14
J: TRBJ1-1
CDR3: CASRQGVEAFF

size: -
D: TRBD1
V: TRBV5-1
J: TRBJ1-2
CDR3: CASSSEGAHGYTF

size: few
D: -
V: TRBV12-3/TRBV12-4
J: TRBJ2-5
CDR3: CASSPPGGARETQYF

size: few
D: -
V: TRBV7-9
J: TRBJ1-2
CDR3: CASSTGTIDYGYTF

size: few
D: -
V: TRBV29-1
J: TRBJ2-6
CDR3: CSVYSTALGANVLTF

size: few
D: -
V: TRBV20-1
J: TRBJ2-3
CDR3: CSARGLSASGTDTQYF

size: -
D: TRBD1
V: TRBV28
J: TRBJ1-1
CDR3: CASSWTGGSNTEAFF

size: few
D: -
V: TRBV6-2/TRBV6-3
J: TRBJ2-7
CDR3: CASSLSVGQIYEQYF

size: few
D: -
V: TRBV7-9
J: TRBJ2-3
CDR3: CASSLPDSTDTQYF

size: -
D: -
V: TRBV20-1
J: TRBJ2-1
CDR3: CSAREDGINEQFF

size: -
D: TRBD2
V: TRBV12-3/TRBV12-4
J: TRBJ2-5
CDR3: CASSTLGPSGSETHYF

size: -
D: -
V: TRBV5-6
J: TRBJ1-3
CDR3: CASSLEVRSSGNTIYF

size: -
D: -
V: TRBV20-1
J: TRBJ2-1
CDR3: CSANTPGNEQFF

size: few
D: -
V: TRBV9
J: TRBJ2-3
CDR3: CASSVAPYLASPDTQYF

size: few
D: TRBD1
V: TRBV12-3/TRBV12-4
J: TRBJ2-3
CDR3: CASSGTDRVADTQYF

size: -
D: -
V: TRBV9
J: -
CDR3: CASSGNSDEQFF

size: few
D: -
V: TRBV6-5
J: TRBJ2-7
CDR3: CASSYSATKSSYEQYF